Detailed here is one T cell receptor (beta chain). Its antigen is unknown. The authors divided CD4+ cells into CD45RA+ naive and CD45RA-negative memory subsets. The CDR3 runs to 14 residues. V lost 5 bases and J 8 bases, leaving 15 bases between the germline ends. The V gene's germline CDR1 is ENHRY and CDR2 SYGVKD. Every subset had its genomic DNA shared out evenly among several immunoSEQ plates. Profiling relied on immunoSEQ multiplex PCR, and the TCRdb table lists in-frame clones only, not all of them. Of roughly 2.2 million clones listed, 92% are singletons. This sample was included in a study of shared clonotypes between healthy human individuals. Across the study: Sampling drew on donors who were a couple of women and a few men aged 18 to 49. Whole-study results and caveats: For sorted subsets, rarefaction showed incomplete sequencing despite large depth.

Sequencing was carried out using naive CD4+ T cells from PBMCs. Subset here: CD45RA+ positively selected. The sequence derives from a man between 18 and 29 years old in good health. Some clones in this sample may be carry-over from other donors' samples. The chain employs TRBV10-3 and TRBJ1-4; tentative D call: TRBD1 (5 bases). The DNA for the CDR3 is TGTGCCATCAGTCCGGACACTCGACCGGAAAAACTGTTTTTT. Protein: CAISPDTRPEKLFF.